The clone carrying this T cell receptor (beta chain) was found a few times. Its specificity is unknown. This specimen comes from a study of T cells in Graves' hyperthyroidism and ophthalmopathy. The study's findings and limits: Blood also contained most expanded thyroid clonotypes above 0.001.

Diagnoses rested on clinical symptoms, serum thyroxine and TRAb, thyroid ultrasound and orbital computed tomography. Amplification targeted TCR beta CDR3 regions from RNA transcripts. In the first-round RT-PCR of the TCR CDR3, the HTBI primer set was used. TCRdb independently ran MiXCR on the multiplex PCR reads; one entry per CDR3 protein. This table has roughly 530,000 distinct CDR3 sequences, roughly 17% appearing once. Trimming cost V 11 bases and J 11 bases, with 21 bases left between them. Germline CDR1 and CDR2: LNHDA and SQIVND (reference sequence). The CDR3 loop spans 12 amino acids. The chain uses TRBV19 and TRBJ1-1; weak D call: TRBD1 (5 bases). Material for sequencing was blood. This receptor was obtained from a woman younger than 35 with Graves' ophthalmopathy. CDR3 sequence (DNA): TGTGCCTCCAAGCAGGACACTGGGGAGGCTTTCTTT. Its protein is CASKQDTGEAFF.